Listed below are T cell receptor beta chains from one sample, sequenced in a study of T cell responses to AZD1222 COVID-19 vaccine. Assay: immunoSEQ multiplex PCR; the TCRdb copy retains only in-frame clones and omits some. The profile shows about 93,000 clones, 70% to 90% of them singletons. Sample: peripheral blood, taken on day 0 of AZD1222 vaccination. The source is an adult in good health. CDR3s leave out the opening cysteine and the closing phenylalanine or tryptophan.

j_call | v_call | cdr3_aa
TRBJ2-6 | TRBV14 | ASSHLQGAYGANVLT
TRBJ1-5 | TRBV7-8 | ASSPGTGTNQPQH
TRBJ2-3 | TRBV19 | ASSPGTGGAGTDTQY
TRBJ1-2 | TRBV7-3 | ASSLTSVGGYT
TRBJ2-7 | TRBV7-2 | ASSLASGALYEQY
TRBJ1-3 | TRBV6-5 | ASRGLSGNTIY
TRBJ2-2 | TRBV13 | ASSLGRAHNTGELF
TRBJ2-1 | TRBV11-2 | ASSLADLFEQF
TRBJ1-1 | TRBV7-7 | ASSMGPNTEAF
TRBJ2-5 | TRBV6-6 | ASSYGGETQY
TRBJ1-2 | TRBV19 | ASSRQGYGYT
TRBJ2-1 | TRBV10-3 | AISERLAGGSGEQF
TRBJ2-2 | TRBV9 | ASRRASNTGELF
TRBJ2-7 | TRBV5-1 | ASSLVGLAVAGSEQY
TRBJ1-1 | TRBV5-1 | ASSSIPWEGASTEAF
TRBJ1-1 | TRBV5-1 | ASSFSMNTEAF
TRBJ2-7 | TRBV11-2 | ASSPTQVDEQY
TRBJ1-6 | TRBV5-1 | ASSLGQGLGNSPLH
TRBJ1-1 | TRBV7-3 | ASKGNRDTEAF
TRBJ1-1 | TRBV4-1 | ASSQVLTRTNTEAF
TRBJ1-5 | TRBV27 | ASSLRGGQPQH
TRBJ1-6 | TRBV30 | AWLPGNYNSPLH
TRBJ2-3 | TRBV19 | ASSIHRDRADTQY
TRBJ2-2 | TRBV7-6 | ASRDVRGKNTGELF
TRBJ1-2 | TRBV5-3 | ARRTGGPYGYT
TRBJ1-4 | TRBV13 | ASSLRQGNEKLF
TRBJ1-1 | TRBV11-2 | ASSLEWAGAATEAF
TRBJ1-1 | TRBV6-5 | ASSYSTRNTEAF
TRBJ2-3 | TRBV19 | ASSIGQGGTDTQY